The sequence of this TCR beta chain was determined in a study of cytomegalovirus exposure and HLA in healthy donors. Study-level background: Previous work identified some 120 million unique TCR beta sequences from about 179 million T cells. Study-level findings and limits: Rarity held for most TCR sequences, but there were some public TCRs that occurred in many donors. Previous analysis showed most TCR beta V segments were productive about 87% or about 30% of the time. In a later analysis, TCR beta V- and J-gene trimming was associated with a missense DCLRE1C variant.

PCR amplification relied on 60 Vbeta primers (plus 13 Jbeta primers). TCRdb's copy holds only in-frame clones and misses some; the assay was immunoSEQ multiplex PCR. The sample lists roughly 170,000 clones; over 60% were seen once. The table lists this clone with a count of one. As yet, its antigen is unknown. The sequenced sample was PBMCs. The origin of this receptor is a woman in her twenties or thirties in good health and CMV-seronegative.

The CDR3 region is CASSRTQGVETQYF. The CDR3 DNA reads TGTGCCAGCAGCCGGACACAGGGCGTGGAGACCCAGTACTTC. This rearrangement joins TRBV7-2 to TRBJ2-5; D is perhaps TRBD1 (6 bases). The CDR3 has 14 residues. Trimming took 5 bases from V and 5 from J, leaving 15 bases between them. The germline V gene has CDR1 SGHTA and CDR2 FQGNSA. Drawing the rest from reference TRBV7-2 and TRBJ2-5, the complete variable domain is GAGVSQSPSNKVTEKGKDVELRCDPISGHTALYWYRQSLGQGLEFLIYFQGNSAPDKSGLPSDRFSAERTGGSVSTLTIQRTQQEDSAVYLCASSRTQGVETQYFGPGTRLLVL.